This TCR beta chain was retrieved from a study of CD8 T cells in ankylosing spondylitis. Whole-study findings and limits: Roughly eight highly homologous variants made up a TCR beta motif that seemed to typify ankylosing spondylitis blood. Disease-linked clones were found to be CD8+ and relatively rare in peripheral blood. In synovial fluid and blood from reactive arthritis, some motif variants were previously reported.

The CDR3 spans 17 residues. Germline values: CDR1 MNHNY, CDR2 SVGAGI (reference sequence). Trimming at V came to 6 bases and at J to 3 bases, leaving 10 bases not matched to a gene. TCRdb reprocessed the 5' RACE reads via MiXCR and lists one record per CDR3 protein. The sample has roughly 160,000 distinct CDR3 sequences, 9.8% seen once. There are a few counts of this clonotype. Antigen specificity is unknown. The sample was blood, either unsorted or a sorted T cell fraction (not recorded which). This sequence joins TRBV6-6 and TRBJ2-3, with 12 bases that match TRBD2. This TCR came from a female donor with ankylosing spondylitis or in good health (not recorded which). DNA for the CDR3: TGTGCCAGCAGCTTGACTAGCGGGAGAGCGGAGACAGATACGCAGTATTTT. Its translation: CASSLTSGRAETDTQYF.